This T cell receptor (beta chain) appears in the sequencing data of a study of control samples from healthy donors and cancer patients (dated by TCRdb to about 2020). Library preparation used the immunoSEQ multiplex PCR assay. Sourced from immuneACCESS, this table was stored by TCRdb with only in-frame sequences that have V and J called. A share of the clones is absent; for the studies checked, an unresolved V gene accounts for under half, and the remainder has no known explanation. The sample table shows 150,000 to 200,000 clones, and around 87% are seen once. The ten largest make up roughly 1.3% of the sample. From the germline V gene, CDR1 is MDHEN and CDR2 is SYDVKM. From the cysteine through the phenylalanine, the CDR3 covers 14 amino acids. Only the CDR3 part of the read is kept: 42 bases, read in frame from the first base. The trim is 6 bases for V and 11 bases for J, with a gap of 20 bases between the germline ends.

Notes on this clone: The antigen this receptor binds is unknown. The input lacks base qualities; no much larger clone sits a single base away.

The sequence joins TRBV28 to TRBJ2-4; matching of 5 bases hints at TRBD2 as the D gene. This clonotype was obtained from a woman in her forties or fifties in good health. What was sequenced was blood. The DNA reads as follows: TGTGCCAGCAGCCACCTAGTTGGGTCGCGGGTTCAGTACTTC. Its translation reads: CASSHLVGSRVQYF.